This record concerns one TCR beta chain sequence. As yet, its antigen is unknown. Germline assignment: CDR1 SGHTA and CDR2 FQGTGA. The trim removed 2 bases at V and 7 bases at J, leaving 4 bases unmatched. The CDR3 sequence is 13 residues long. Using immunoSEQ multiplex PCR, the repertoire was profiled, and TCRdb retains in-frame clones only, with some absent. The sample holds roughly 72,000 clones, 70% to 90% seen once. This specimen comes from a study of T cells in localized non-small cell lung cancer. General observations from the study: The study detected a median approximately 54 of the top 100 tumor clones in adjacent lung.

The chain links TRBV7-3 to TRBJ2-7; 8 bases fit TRBD1. This TCR came from a female donor of 60 years or more with stage I lung adenocarcinoma. The source material was peripheral blood, sampled before any cancer treatment. The CDR3 sequence: CASSLQTGGEQYF. Here the CDR3 DNA reads TGTGCCAGCAGCTTACAAACAGGGGGGGAGCAGTACTTC.